This TCR beta chain is drawn from a study of blood T cell repertoires in COVID-19. The overall study: Acute-phase and convalescent COVID-19 samples originated in the United States, Italy and Spain. Sample material is recorded as cDNA or gDNA derived from T cells, B-cell-depleted T cells, or PBMCs.

Measured with immunoSEQ multiplex PCR; TCRdb has only the in-frame clones, and not every one. The sample includes about 99,000 clones, 88% of them seen just once. Sample: peripheral blood. The receptor was derived from a man aged 45-60 years with COVID-19, enrolled during active disease.

CDR3 bases: TGTGCCAGCAGCCCCCAGAACACCGGGGAGCTGTTTTTT. Encoded protein: CASSPQNTGELFF. The chain links TRBV9 to TRBJ2-2; no clear D. V was cut by 4 bases and J by 1 base, with 5 bases left in between. This CDR3 contains 13 residues. Per the germline V gene, CDR1 is SGDLS and CDR2 is YYNGEE.